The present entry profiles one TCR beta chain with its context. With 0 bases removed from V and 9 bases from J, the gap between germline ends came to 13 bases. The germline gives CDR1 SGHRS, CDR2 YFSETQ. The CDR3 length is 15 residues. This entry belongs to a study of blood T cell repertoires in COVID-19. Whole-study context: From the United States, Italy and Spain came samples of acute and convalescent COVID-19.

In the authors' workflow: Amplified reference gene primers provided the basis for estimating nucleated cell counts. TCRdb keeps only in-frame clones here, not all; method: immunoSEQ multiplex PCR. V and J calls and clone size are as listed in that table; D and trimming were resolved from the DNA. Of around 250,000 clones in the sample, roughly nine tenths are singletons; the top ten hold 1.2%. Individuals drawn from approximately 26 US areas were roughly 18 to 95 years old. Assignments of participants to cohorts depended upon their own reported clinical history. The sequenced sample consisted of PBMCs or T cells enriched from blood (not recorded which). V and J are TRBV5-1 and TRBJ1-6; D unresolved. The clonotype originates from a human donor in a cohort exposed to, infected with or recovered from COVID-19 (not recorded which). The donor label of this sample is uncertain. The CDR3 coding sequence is TGCGCCAGCAGCTTGGGGGCCCGTGAAGGTTCACCCCTCCACTTT. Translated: CASSLGAREGSPLHF.